This entry features one TCR beta chain sequence. What it recognizes is unknown. The sample comes from a study of beta chain features in type 1 diabetes. Study results and caveats: At VDJ recombination sites, type 1 diabetes patients had fewer insertions and more deleted nucleotides.

The study reverse transcribed the entire isolated RNA, so it sequenced expressed TCRB transcripts. Sequencing used immunoSEQ multiplex PCR; TCRdb keeps in-frame clones, though not all of them. This table holds 200,000 to 250,000 clones, roughly an eighth found once. By way of CD45RO/CCR7/CD25/CD127/CD95/CD27, the CD4+ regulatory, stem cell-like memory, central memory and naive cells were sorted. Germline V lookup: CDR1 SGDLS, CDR2 YYNGEE. The CDR3 is 16 amino acids. V gave up 4 bases and J gave up 2 bases; unmatched junction bases: 9. The specimen sequenced was naive CD4+ T cells from blood. The V and J genes are TRBV9 and TRBJ2-3, with 8 positions matching TRBD2. The receptor comes from a woman between 35 and 50 years old in good health. The CDR3 is CASSPHGGVPTDTQYF. The CDR3 region has the DNA TGTGCCAGCAGCCCCCACGGGGGGGTCCCCACAGATACGCAGTATTTT.